This TCR beta chain comes out of a study of cytomegalovirus exposure and HLA in healthy donors. As for the study in general: For the roughly 390 genotyped donors, 80% to 90% fell within the Caucasian-associated ancestry cluster. Regarding the study as a whole: Later analysis identified a missense DCLRE1C variant that was linked to TCR beta V- and J-gene trimming. In a later analysis, the majority of CMV-associated beta chains seemingly showed HLA restriction.

The CDR3 contains 14 residues. CDR1 is SGHAT and CDR2 is FQNNGV in the germline V gene. The junction had 7 bases not matched to a gene; V was cut back by 5 bases and J by 5 bases. A note on this clone: What it recognizes is unknown.

The PCR was carried out with 60 Vbeta primers and 13 Jbeta primers. Method: immunoSEQ multiplex PCR; TCRdb's copy keeps in-frame clones and lacks some. The sample lists about 180,000 clones; 79% were seen once. This TCR was recovered from a middle-aged woman in good health and CMV-seronegative. Sequencing was done on a sample of PBMCs. The rearrangement joins TRBV11-2 to TRBJ2-5; 8 positions match TRBD2. CDR3: CASSPRGGRETQYF. The CDR3 region has the DNA TGTGCCAGCAGCCCTCGGGGGGGTCGGGAGACCCAGTACTTC.